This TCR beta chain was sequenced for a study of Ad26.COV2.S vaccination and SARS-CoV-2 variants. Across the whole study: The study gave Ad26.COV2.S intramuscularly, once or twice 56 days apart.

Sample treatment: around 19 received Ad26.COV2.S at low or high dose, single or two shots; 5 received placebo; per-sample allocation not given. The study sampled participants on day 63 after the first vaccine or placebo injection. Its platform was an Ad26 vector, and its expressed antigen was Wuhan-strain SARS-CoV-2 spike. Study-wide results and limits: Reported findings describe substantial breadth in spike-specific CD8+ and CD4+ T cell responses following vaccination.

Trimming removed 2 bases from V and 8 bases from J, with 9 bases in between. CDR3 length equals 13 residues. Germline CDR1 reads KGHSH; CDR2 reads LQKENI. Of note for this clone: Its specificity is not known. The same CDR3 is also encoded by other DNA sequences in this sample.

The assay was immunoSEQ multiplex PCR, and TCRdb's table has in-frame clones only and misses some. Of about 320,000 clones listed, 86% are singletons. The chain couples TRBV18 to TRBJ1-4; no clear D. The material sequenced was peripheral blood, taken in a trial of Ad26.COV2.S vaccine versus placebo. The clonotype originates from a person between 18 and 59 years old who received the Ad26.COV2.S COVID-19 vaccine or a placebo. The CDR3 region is CASSPGVGEKLFF. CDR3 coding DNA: TGTGCCAGCTCACCAGGTGTGGGCGAAAAACTGTTTTTT.